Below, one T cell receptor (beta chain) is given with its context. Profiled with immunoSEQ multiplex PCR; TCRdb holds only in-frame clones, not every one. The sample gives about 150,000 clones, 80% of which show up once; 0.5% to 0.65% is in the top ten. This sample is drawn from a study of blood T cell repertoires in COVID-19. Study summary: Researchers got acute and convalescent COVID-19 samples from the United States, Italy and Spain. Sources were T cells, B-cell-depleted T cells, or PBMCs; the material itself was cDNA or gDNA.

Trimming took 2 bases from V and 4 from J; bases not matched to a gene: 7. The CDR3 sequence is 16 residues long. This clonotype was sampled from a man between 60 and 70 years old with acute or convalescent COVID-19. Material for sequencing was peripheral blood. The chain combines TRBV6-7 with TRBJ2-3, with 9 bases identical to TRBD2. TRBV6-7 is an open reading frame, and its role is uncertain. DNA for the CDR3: TGTGCCAGCAGTTACCTTGAGCGGGAGGAGGCAGATACGCAGTATTTT. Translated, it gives CASSYLEREEADTQYF.